One sample yielded the 15 T cell receptor beta chains listed below, sequenced in a study of low-dose radiotherapy and immunotherapy resistance in tumors. Time point of the sample: before trial treatment. Gene-specific TRAV and TRBV primers were used for first-strand cDNA, covering alpha and beta chains. TCRs were amplified for 15 to 25 PCR cycles with a constant-region primer and V-primer adapter. From the reads, TCRdb called clonotypes with MiXCR, one entry per CDR3 protein. The table shows 55,000 to 70,000 distinct CDR3 sequences, with about 23% occurring only once. The sample here was PBMCs, taken before treatment. These receptors all come from a male donor with prostate cancer.

There are many counts of this clonotype. The V gene is TRBV30, the J gene TRBJ2-1, with 9 bases matching TRBD2. Germline V gene sequence: CDR1 GTSNPN, CDR2 SVGIG (reference sequence). The CDR3 sequence is 15 residues long. The J segment lost 5 bases and the V segment lost 0 bases, leaving 5 bases of the junction unmatched. The CDR3 spells CAWSVRLAGHNEQFF. DNA of the CDR3: TGTGCCTGGAGTGTACGCCTAGCGGGGCACAATGAGCAGTTCTTC.

This clonotype was seen only once. V usage is TRBV7-9 and J usage is TRBJ2-1; tentative D call: TRBD2 (6 bases). The V and J ends lost 5 bases and 15 bases respectively, with 29 bases between them. The germline CDR1 and CDR2 sequences are SEHNR and FQNEAQ (reference sequence). The CDR3 is 16 residues long. The CDR3 sequence: CASSPRVWVRDGSGFF. The CDR3 DNA sequence: TGTGCCAGCAGCCCGCGGGTATGGGTGCGGGACGGGTCGGGGTTCTTC.

This clonotype was picked up a small number of times. V is TRBV28 and J is TRBJ1-3; TRBD1 is a possible D gene (6 bases). Trimming took 10 bases from V and 0 from J, leaving 13 bases between them. The CDR3 loop spans 14 amino acids. Germline V lookup: CDR1 MDHEN, CDR2 SYDVKM. In DNA, the CDR3 is TGTGCCACGACCCGGGACAACTCTGGAAACACCATATATTTT. This translates into CATTRDNSGNTIYF.

This clonotype showed up many times. The chain carries TRBV30 and TRBJ2-4, with 9 positions matching TRBD1. With 3 bases clipped from V and 7 bases from J, the junction kept 7 bases outside the gene matches. The CDR3 sequence is 14 residues long. Germline loops: CDR1 GTSNPN, CDR2 SVGIG (reference sequence). The CDR3 loop reads CAWRTGGGGNIQYF. DNA for the CDR3: TGTGCCTGGAGAACAGGGGGCGGTGGGAACATTCAGTACTTC.

Note on this clonotype: Given a far larger clone just one base away, this is likely a sequencing read error. The chain carries TRBV9 and TRBJ2-1; D not resolved. The CDR3 loop spans 14 amino acids. CDR1 and CDR2 from the germline V gene are SGDLS and YYNGEE. The V gene lost 0 bases and the J gene lost 10 bases, with 14 bases spanning the gap. CDR3 bases: TGTGCCAGCAGCGTAGCGCCGGCAGGCTACGAGCAGTTCTTC. It specifies CASSVAPAGYEQFF.

This clonotype was seen many times. This CDR3 is CASSEDSYNEQFF. The CDR3 DNA reads TGCGCCAGCAGTGAGGACAGCTACAATGAGCAGTTCTTC. The chain couples TRBV10-1 to TRBJ2-1, with D maybe TRBD1 (5 bases). V gave up 2 bases and J gave up 3 bases, with 5 bases separating them. Germline V lookup: CDR1 WNHNN, CDR2 SYGVQD (reference sequence). The CDR3 totals 13 residues.

This clonotype was counted only a few times. CDR3 amino acids: CASSKGAGEGETQYF. DNA for the CDR3: TGTGCCAGCTCGAAAGGAGCAGGGGAAGGGGAGACCCAGTACTTC. The chain is built from TRBV28 and TRBJ2-5; possible D gene TRBD1, 6 bases. Trimming left V 8 bases short and J 5 bases short, with 21 bases between. This CDR3 region has 15 residues. Germline V CDR1 and CDR2: MDHEN, SYDVKM.

This chain joins TRBV9 and TRBJ2-1, with D unresolved. The germline CDR1 and CDR2 sequences are SGDLS and YYNGEE. V was shortened by 8 bases and J by 8 bases, with 11 bases between the two germline ends. The CDR3 loop spans 11 amino acids. CDR3 in DNA: TGTGCCAGTATCTCGCACGATGAGCAGTTCTTC. Amino acids: CASISHDEQFF.

This clonotype was counted at least ten times. V is TRBV6-2 or TRBV6-3 and J is TRBJ2-3; D not certain. Germline V CDR1 and CDR2: MNHEY, SVGEGT. The V end lost 6 bases, the J end lost 0 bases, and 13 bases lay between the germline ends. The length of the CDR3 is 15 residues. The CDR3: CASRRTASSTDTQYF. For the CDR3, the DNA is TGTGCCAGCAGAAGGACGGCTTCTAGCACAGATACGCAGTATTTT.

Points on this clonotype: A read error likely explains this, since a far larger clone differs by one base. The rearrangement uses TRBV28 and TRBJ1-1; D unresolved. Germline V gives CDR1 MDHEN, CDR2 SYDVKM. V was shortened by 5 bases and J by 4 bases, with 14 bases between the two germline ends. The CDR3 contains 14 residues. The CDR3 reads CASSPDSGGTEAFF. Here the CDR3 DNA reads TGTGCCAGCAGTCCCGATTCGGGCGGCACTGAAGCTTTCTTT.

This clonotype has a count of ten or more. The chain links TRBV7-9 to TRBJ1-1; D gene uncertain. Germline assignment: CDR1 SEHNR and CDR2 FQNEAQ (reference sequence). The V end lost 8 bases, the J end lost 3 bases, and 13 bases lay between the germline ends. The CDR3 consists of 13 residues. The CDR3 nucleotides are TGTGCCAGCGGCCGCCTCGGGGACACTGAAGCTTTCTTT. Translated: CASGRLGDTEAFF.

This chain joins TRBV27 and TRBJ2-1, with a weak D call TRBD1 (7 bases). V shed 3 bases and J shed 3 bases, with 15 bases lying between them. The CDR3 runs to 16 residues. The V gene's germline CDR1 is MNHEY and CDR2 SMNVEV (reference sequence). The CDR3 reads CASSLVQGGGYNEQFF. The CDR3 DNA reads as TGTGCCAGCAGTTTGGTTCAGGGGGGAGGCTACAATGAGCAGTTCTTC.

This clonotype came up a few times. This chain uses TRBV28 with TRBJ1-5; D may be TRBD1 (5 bases). The V gene's germline CDR1 is MDHEN and CDR2 SYDVKM. The CDR3 contains 15 residues. Trimming took off 2 bases at V and 7 bases at J, with 15 bases between the two ends. The CDR3 loop reads CASSLSPTGRQPQHF. As DNA, the CDR3 is TGTGCCAGCAGTTTAAGCCCCACAGGCAGGCAGCCCCAGCATTTT.

Concerning this clonotype: Only one base separates this from a far larger clonotype, so it likely reflects a read error. This chain links TRBV5-3 with TRBJ1-6; D is perhaps TRBD1 (6 bases). TRBV5-3 is an ORF, and what it does is uncertain. The length of the CDR3 is 16 residues. The V end lost 8 bases, the J end lost 3 bases, and 18 bases lay between the germline ends. CDR3 protein: CASSPTGSCYNSPLHF. The CDR3 DNA reads TGTGCCAGCAGCCCCACAGGGAGCTGCTATAATTCACCCCTCCACTTT.

About this clonotype itself: A read error likely explains this, since a far larger clone differs by one base. The V and J genes are TRBV13 and TRBJ2-2; TRBD1 is a possible D gene (5 bases). Trimming took 6 bases from V and 12 from J, leaving 11 bases between them. The CDR3 spans 11 residues. Per germline, CDR1 PRHDT and CDR2 FYEKMQ (reference sequence). The CDR3 loop is CASSDSWKLFF. CDR3 DNA sequence: TGTGCCAGCAGTGACAGTTGGAAGCTGTTTTTT.